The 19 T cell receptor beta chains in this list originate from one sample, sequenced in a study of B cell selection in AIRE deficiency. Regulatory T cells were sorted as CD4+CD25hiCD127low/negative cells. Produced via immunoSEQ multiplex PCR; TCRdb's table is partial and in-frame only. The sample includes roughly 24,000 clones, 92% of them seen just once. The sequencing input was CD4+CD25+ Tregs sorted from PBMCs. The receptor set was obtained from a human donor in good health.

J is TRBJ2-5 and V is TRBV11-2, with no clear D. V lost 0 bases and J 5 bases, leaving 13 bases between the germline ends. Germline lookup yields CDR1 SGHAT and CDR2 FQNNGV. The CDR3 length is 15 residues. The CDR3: CASSLDDTRMETQYF. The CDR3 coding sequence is TGTGCCAGCAGCTTAGACGACACTCGTATGGAGACCCAGTACTTC.

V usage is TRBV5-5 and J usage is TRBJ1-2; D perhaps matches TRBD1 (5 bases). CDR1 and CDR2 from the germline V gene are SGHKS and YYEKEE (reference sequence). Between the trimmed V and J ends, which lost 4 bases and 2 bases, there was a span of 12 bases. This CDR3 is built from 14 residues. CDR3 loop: CASSPGPLNYGYTF. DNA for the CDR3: TGTGCCAGCAGCCCGGGACCCCTAAACTATGGCTACACCTTC.

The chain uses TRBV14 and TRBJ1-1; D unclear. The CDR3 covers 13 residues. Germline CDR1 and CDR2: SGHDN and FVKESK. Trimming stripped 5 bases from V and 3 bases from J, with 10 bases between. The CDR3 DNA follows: TGTGCCAGCAGCATTGGGTCCCACACTGAAGCTTTCTTT. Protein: CASSIGSHTEAFF.

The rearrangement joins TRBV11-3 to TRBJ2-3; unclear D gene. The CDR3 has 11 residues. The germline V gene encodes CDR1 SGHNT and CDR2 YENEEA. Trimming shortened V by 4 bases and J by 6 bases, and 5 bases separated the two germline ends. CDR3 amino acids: CASSSADTQYF. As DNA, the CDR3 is TGTGCCAGCAGCTCCGCGGATACGCAGTATTTT.

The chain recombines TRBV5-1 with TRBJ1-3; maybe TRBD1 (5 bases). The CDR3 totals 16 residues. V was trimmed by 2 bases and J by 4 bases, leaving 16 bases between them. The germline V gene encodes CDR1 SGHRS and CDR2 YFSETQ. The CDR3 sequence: CASSLDQGLGGNTIYF. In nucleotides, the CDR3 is TGCGCCAGCAGCTTAGATCAGGGCTTGGGCGGAAACACCATATATTTT.

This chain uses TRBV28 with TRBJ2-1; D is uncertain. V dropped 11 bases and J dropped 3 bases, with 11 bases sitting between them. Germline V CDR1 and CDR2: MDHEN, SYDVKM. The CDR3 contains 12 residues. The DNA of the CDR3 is TGTGCCGCCCGAGGTTTCTACAATGAGCAGTTCTTC. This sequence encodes CAARGFYNEQFF.

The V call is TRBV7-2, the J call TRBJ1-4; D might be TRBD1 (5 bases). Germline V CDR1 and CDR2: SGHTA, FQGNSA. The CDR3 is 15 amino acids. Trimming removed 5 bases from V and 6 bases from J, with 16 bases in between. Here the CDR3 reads CASSPAGGNHEKLFF. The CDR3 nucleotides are TGTGCCAGCAGCCCCGCGGGGGGAAATCATGAAAAACTGTTTTTT.

The CDR3 reads CASSQQTSIMVGYTF. The CDR3 bases are TGCGCCAGCAGCCAACAAACATCGATCATGGTTGGCTACACCTTC. This rearrangement joins TRBV4-3 to TRBJ1-2; D not resolved. V lost 2 bases, J lost 7 bases, and 17 bases lay in between. The CDR3 has 15 amino acids. CDR1 and CDR2 from the germline V gene are LGHNA and YSLEER.

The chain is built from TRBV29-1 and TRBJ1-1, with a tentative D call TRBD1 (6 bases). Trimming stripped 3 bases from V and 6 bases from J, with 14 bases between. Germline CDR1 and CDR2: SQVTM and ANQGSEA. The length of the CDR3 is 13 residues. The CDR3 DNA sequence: TGCAGCGTTGAGAGGGGGTTGGAGGCTGAAGCTTTCTTT. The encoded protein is CSVERGLEAEAFF.

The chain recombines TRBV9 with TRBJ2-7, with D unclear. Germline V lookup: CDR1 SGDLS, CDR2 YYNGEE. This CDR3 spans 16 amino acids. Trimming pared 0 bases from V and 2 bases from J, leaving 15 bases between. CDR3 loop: CASSVGVVGQTYEQYF. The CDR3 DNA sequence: TGTGCCAGCAGCGTAGGGGTGGTTGGGCAAACCTACGAGCAGTACTTC.

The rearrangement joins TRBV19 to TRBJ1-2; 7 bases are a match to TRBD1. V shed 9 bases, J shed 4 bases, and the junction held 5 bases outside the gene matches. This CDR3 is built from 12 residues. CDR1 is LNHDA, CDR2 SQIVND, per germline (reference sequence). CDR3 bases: TGTGCCAGCTCGGGACAGTTCTATGGCTACACCTTC. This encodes CASSGQFYGYTF.

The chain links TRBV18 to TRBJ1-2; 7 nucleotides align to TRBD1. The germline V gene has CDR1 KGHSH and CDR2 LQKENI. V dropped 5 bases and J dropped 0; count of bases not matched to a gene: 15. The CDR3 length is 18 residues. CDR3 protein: CASSVSNRGKLSNYGYTF. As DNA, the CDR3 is TGTGCCAGCTCAGTATCCAACAGGGGAAAGCTTTCTAACTATGGCTACACCTTC.

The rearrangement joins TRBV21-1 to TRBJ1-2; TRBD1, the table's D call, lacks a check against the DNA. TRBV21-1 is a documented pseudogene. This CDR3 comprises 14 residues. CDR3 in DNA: TGTGCCAGCAGCAAGAGCTGGGGGCTCTATGGCTACACCTTC. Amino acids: CASSKSWGLYGYTF.

CDR3 amino acids: CASSLAGQTYYGYTF. In DNA, the CDR3 is TGTGCCAGCAGTTTGGCGGGACAGACATACTATGGCTACACCTTC. This rearrangement joins TRBV28 to TRBJ1-2, with 7 bases aligning to TRBD1. V lost 3 bases and J lost 3; bases outside the gene matches: 7. Per the germline V gene, CDR1 is MDHEN and CDR2 is SYDVKM. This CDR3 comprises 15 residues.

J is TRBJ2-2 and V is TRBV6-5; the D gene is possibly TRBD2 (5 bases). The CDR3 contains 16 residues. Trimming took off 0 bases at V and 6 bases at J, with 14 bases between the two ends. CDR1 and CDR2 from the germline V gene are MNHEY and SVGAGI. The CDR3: CASSYSKIRGPGELFF. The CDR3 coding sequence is TGTGCCAGCAGTTACTCGAAGATTCGCGGGCCCGGGGAGCTGTTTTTT.

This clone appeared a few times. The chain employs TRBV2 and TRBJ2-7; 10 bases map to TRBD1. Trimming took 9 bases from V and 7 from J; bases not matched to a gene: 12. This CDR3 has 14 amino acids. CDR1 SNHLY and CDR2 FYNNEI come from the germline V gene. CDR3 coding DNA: TGTGCCAGTCTCCCCGGGACAGGGGTGGGGGAGCAGTACTTC. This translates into CASLPGTGVGEQYF.

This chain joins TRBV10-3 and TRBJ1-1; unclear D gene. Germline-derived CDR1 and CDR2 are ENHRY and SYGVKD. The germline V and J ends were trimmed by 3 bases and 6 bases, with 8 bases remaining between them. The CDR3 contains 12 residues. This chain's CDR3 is CAISEGWAEAFF. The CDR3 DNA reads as TGTGCCATCAGTGAAGGCTGGGCTGAAGCTTTCTTT.

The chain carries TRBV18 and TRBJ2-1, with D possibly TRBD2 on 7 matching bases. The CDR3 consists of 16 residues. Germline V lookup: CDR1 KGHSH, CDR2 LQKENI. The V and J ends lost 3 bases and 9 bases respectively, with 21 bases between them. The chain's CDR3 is CASSPMRGGQSPEQFF. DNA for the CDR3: TGTGCCAGCTCACCTATGAGGGGGGGCCAGTCCCCTGAGCAGTTCTTC.

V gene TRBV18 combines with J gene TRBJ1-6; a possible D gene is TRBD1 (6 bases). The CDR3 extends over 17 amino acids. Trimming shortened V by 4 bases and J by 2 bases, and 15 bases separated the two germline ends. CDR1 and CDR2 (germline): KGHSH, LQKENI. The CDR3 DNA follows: TGTGCCAGCTCACGGGGACATTCGGACGCCTATAATTCACCCCTCCACTTT. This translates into CASSRGHSDAYNSPLHF. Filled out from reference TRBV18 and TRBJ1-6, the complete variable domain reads NAGVMQNPRHLVRRRGQEARLRCSPMKGHSHVYWYRQLPEEGLKFMVYLQKENIIDESGMPKERFSAEFPKEGPSILRIQQVVRGDSAAYFCASSRGHSDAYNSPLHFGNGTRLTVT.